These 22 T cell receptor beta chains came from one sample sequenced in a study of siplizumab effects on memory and regulatory T cells. Coculturing was carried out on the mixed lymphocyte reaction cells. It lasted about 6 days and was done at 37°C. Antigens for these TCRs are unknown. The method was immunoSEQ multiplex PCR; TCRdb's version includes in-frame clones alone and lacks a portion of them. The sample yields about 15,000 clones, approximately 45% seen once. The source material was CFSE-low (dividing) CD4+ T cells sorted from an allogeneic mixed lymphocyte reaction. These receptors were obtained from a human donor in good health; the cells came from an allogeneic mixed lymphocyte reaction. Some clones in this sample may be carry-over from other donors' samples.

Only a few counts were recorded for this clone. V and J are TRBV7-9 and TRBJ2-1; TRBD2 aligns across 11 bases. Germline V lookup: CDR1 SEHNR, CDR2 FQNEAQ (reference sequence). The CDR3 is 17 amino acids. V was clipped by 1 base and J by 5 bases; unmatched bases: 7. CDR3 DNA: TGTGCCAGCAGCTTAGATTTGACTAGCGGGGCAAACAATGAGCAGTTCTTC. This codes for CASSLDLTSGANNEQFF.

This clone appeared a single time. The chain joins TRBV25-1 to TRBJ2-7, with a tentative D call TRBD2 (6 bases). V gave up 10 bases and J gave up 2 bases, with 15 bases separating them. The CDR3 length is 13 residues. Per germline, CDR1 MGHDK and CDR2 SYGVNS. The CDR3 spells CANTFTGAYEQYF. CDR3 DNA sequence: TGTGCCAACACCTTTACGGGGGCCTACGAGCAGTACTTC.

The gene calls are TRBV4-2 and TRBJ1-5, with D hard to call. Deletions cut 0 bases from V and 6 bases from J, with 12 bases between. Per the germline V gene, CDR1 is LGHNA and CDR2 is YNFKEQ. The CDR3 has 15 amino acids. CDR3 in amino acids: CASSQDRTSGQPQHF. The CDR3 bases are TGTGCCAGCAGCCAAGATCGGACCTCAGGTCAGCCCCAGCATTTT.

There are a few counts of this clone. The chain uses TRBV19 and TRBJ2-5; the D gene is possibly TRBD1 (6 bases). Looked up from germline, CDR1 is LNHDA and CDR2 is SQIVND (reference sequence). V gave up 5 bases and J gave up 4 bases, with 8 bases separating them. The CDR3 consists of 12 residues. In DNA form, the CDR3 reads TGTGCCAGTAGTCCAGGGGTAGAGACCCAGTACTTC. Amino acid sequence: CASSPGVETQYF.

By share, this clone ranks as medium-sized. For the CDR3, the DNA is TGTGCCAGCAGTTACTCGAGGGAGGGGGCGTACGGCTACACCTTC. Its translation: CASSYSREGAYGYTF. V usage is TRBV6-6 and J usage is TRBJ1-2; 7 bases agree with TRBD1. Germline V gene data show CDR1 as MNHNY and CDR2 as SVGAGI (reference sequence). The CDR3 has 15 residues. The V gene end was trimmed by 0 bases and the J gene end by 8 bases; junction bases not matched to a gene: 9.

In this sample, this clone turned up a few times. The chain links TRBV6-5 to TRBJ2-1, with 13 bases aligning to TRBD2. The V gene's germline CDR1 is MNHEY and CDR2 SVGAGI. Trimming cost V 7 bases and J 7 bases; bases outside gene matches: 4. CDR3 length: 14 amino acids. The chain's CDR3 is CASKRTSGRNEQFF. The CDR3 DNA follows: TGTGCCAGCAAACGGACTAGCGGGAGAAATGAGCAGTTCTTC.

V usage is TRBV6-6 and J usage is TRBJ2-7; no definite D call. Trimming left V 6 bases short and J 9 bases short, with 18 bases between. Germline CDR1 and CDR2: MNHNY and SVGAGI (reference sequence). The CDR3 has 13 residues. Here the CDR3 DNA reads TGTGCCAGCAGCCGTCAAGGCCAACGAGGGCAGTACTTC. Encoded protein: CASSRQGQRGQYF.

The rearrangement links TRBV27 to TRBJ1-1, with D possibly matching TRBD1 (6 bases). The CDR3 runs 13 residues. V was clipped by 3 bases and J by 6 bases, with 11 bases between them. Germline V gene lookup returns CDR1 MNHEY and CDR2 SMNVEV (reference sequence). As DNA, the CDR3 is TGTGCCAGCAGTTTCGGGGGCGGGTCTGAAGCTTTCTTT. This translates into CASSFGGGSEAFF.

Relative to its sample, this clone is medium-sized. This sequence joins TRBV11-2 and TRBJ2-5; 11 bases agree with TRBD2. CDR3 length: 17 residues. Per the germline V gene, CDR1 is SGHAT and CDR2 is FQNNGV. V shed 5 bases and J 4 bases; nucleotides not matched to a gene: 12. In nucleotides, the CDR3 is TGTGCCAGCAGCCTCATCACTAGCGGGAGTACGGGAGAGACCCAGTACTTC. It encodes CASSLITSGSTGETQYF.

The chain recombines TRBV5-4 with TRBJ2-7; 9 bases are a match to TRBD2. The CDR3 sequence is 17 residues long. Germline trimming cut 4 bases from V and 1 base from J; bases unmatched to any gene: 12. Germline V gene lookup returns CDR1 SGHNT and CDR2 YYREEE (reference sequence). The DNA for the CDR3 is TGTGCCAGCAGCACGGGGCTTAGCGGGAGAAATTCCTACGAGCAGTACTTC. Protein sequence: CASSTGLSGRNSYEQYF. Together with reference TRBV5-4 and TRBJ2-7, the CDR3 gives the full variable domain: ETGVTQSPTHLIKTRGQQVTLRCSSQSGHNTVSWYQQALGQGPQFIFQYYREEENGRGNFPPRFSGLQFPNYSSELNVNALELDDSALYLCASSTGLSGRNSYEQYFGPGTRLTVT.

This clone has more than one count but fewer than ten. This sequence joins TRBV18 and TRBJ2-2; D may be TRBD2 (5 bases). This CDR3 has 14 amino acids. Trimming removed 6 bases at V and 5 bases at J, with 13 bases between. Germline lookup yields CDR1 KGHSH and CDR2 LQKENI. CDR3 DNA: TGTGCCAGCTCGCCCACCAGAGGGACCGGGGAGCTGTTTTTT. Amino acids: CASSPTRGTGELFF. Based on the CDR3 plus reference TRBV18 and TRBJ2-2, the full variable domain is NAGVMQNPRHLVRRRGQEARLRCSPMKGHSHVYWYRQLPEEGLKFMVYLQKENIIDESGMPKERFSAEFPKEGPSILRIQQVVRGDSAAYFCASSPTRGTGELFFGEGSRLTVL.

V gene TRBV5-1 combines with J gene TRBJ2-5; D unclear. The V end was cut by 5 bases, the J end by 5 bases, with 19 bases between. The CDR3 runs 15 residues. Germline-derived CDR1 and CDR2 are SGHRS and YFSETQ. The CDR3 DNA reads TGCGCCAGCAGATCCACTACCTACGGGCGGGAGACCCAGTACTTC. It specifies CASRSTTYGRETQYF.

The CDR3 DNA reads TGTGCCAGCAGTTATGTCGGGGCCAAAAACATTCAGTACTTC. Translating gives CASSYVGAKNIQYF. This chain joins TRBV6-6 and TRBJ2-4; D remains ambiguous. This CDR3 is built from 14 residues. The germline CDR1 and CDR2 sequences are MNHNY and SVGAGI (reference sequence). V was trimmed by 3 bases and J by 1 base, leaving 7 bases between them.

The gene calls are TRBV7-8 and TRBJ1-1, with unresolved D. This CDR3 has 13 amino acids. With 3 bases removed from V and 4 bases from J, the gap between germline ends came to 9 bases. Germline V CDR1 and CDR2: SGHVS, FQNEAQ. CDR3 bases: TGTGCCAGCAGCTTCTCTCCGGGCACTGAAGCTTTCTTT. Translation: CASSFSPGTEAFF.

The chain couples TRBV19 to TRBJ1-1; 7 nucleotides agree with TRBD1. V lost 5 bases, J lost 0 bases, and 15 bases stayed unmatched. CDR3 length: 18 amino acids. Germline V gene lookup returns CDR1 LNHDA and CDR2 SQIVND (reference sequence). The CDR3 protein is CASSGNRGGGLMNTEAFF. As DNA, the CDR3 is TGTGCCAGTAGTGGAAACAGGGGAGGTGGGTTGATGAACACTGAAGCTTTCTTT.

This chain uses TRBV18 with TRBJ1-3, with no clear D. CDR1 KGHSH and CDR2 LQKENI come from the germline V gene. Between the trimmed V and J ends, which lost 2 bases and 7 bases, there was a span of 15 bases. CDR3 length: 15 amino acids. The CDR3 sequence: CASSPIGETGNTIYF. The DNA of the CDR3 is TGTGCCAGCTCACCAATTGGGGAAACCGGTAACACCATATATTTT. Using reference TRBV18 and TRBJ1-3 for the parts outside the CDR3, the full variable domain is NAGVMQNPRHLVRRRGQEARLRCSPMKGHSHVYWYRQLPEEGLKFMVYLQKENIIDESGMPKERFSAEFPKEGPSILRIQQVVRGDSAAYFCASSPIGETGNTIYFGEGSWLTVV.

This clone has a count of ten or more. J is TRBJ2-3 and V is TRBV9; D gene uncertain. V shed 2 bases and J shed 6 bases, with 13 bases lying between them. The CDR3 has 14 residues. Germline V CDR1 and CDR2: SGDLS, YYNGEE. The CDR3 here is CASSVSPLRDTQYF. CDR3 DNA: TGTGCCAGCAGCGTGTCTCCCCTGAGGGATACGCAGTATTTT.

This clone is judged medium-sized. V usage is TRBV6-1 and J usage is TRBJ1-1; D is undetermined. The CDR3 covers 18 residues. Per the germline V gene, CDR1 is MNHNS and CDR2 is SASEGT. V lost 2 bases and J lost 0, with 19 bases in between. In DNA form, the CDR3 reads TGTGCCAGCAGTGAATCCGTGACTCGGAGGAATATGAACACTGAAGCTTTCTTT. Amino acids: CASSESVTRRNMNTEAFF.

The V and J genes are TRBV6-1 and TRBJ1-3; D perhaps matches TRBD1 (5 bases). The germline CDR1 and CDR2 sequences are MNHNS and SASEGT. There are 17 residues in the CDR3. The V and J ends lost 4 bases and 0 bases respectively, with 16 bases between them. CDR3 residues: CASSGSWTPASGNTIYF. In DNA form, the CDR3 reads TGTGCCAGCAGTGGATCCTGGACACCCGCCTCTGGAAACACCATATATTTT.

CDR3 amino acids: CASSLNGGTNTGELFF. The CDR3 coding sequence is TGCGCCAGCAGCTTGAACGGCGGTACGAACACCGGGGAGCTGTTTTTT. The rearrangement joins TRBV5-1 to TRBJ2-2; D not certain. Germline loops: CDR1 SGHRS, CDR2 YFSETQ. This CDR3 region has 16 residues. V was shortened by 1 base and J by 0 bases, with 10 bases between the two germline ends.

J is TRBJ1-2 and V is TRBV10-2; D uncertain. Per germline, CDR1 WSHSY and CDR2 SAAADI. Trimming removed 4 bases at V and 4 bases at J, with 13 bases between. CDR3 size: 14 residues. CDR3 region: CASSAEESPYGYTF. CDR3 bases: TGCGCCAGCAGTGCTGAGGAATCCCCCTATGGCTACACCTTC.

V usage is TRBV18 and J usage is TRBJ1-2; D remains unclear. The CDR3 is 13 amino acids. The ends were cut back, 4 bases at V and 4 bases at J, with 10 bases in the middle. Germline V gives CDR1 KGHSH, CDR2 LQKENI. The CDR3 here is CASSQDVPYGYTF. CDR3 nucleotides: TGTGCCAGCTCACAGGACGTCCCCTATGGCTACACCTTC.